The T cell receptor beta chain described here comes from a study of cytomegalovirus exposure and HLA in healthy donors. Trimming took 1 base from V and 7 from J; bases not matched to a gene: 2. This CDR3 has 14 amino acids. Germline values: CDR1 SGHTA, CDR2 FQGTGA. A multiplex PCR was run with 60 Vbeta primers and 13 Jbeta primers. Sequencing used immunoSEQ multiplex PCR; TCRdb keeps in-frame clones, though not all of them. The sample records approximately 180,000 clones, 60% to 80% being singletons. The sequencing input was PBMCs. The V and J genes are TRBV7-3 and TRBJ2-2, with 8 bases fitting TRBD1. The receptor was derived from a woman in her fifties or sixties in good health and CMV-seropositive. The CDR3 spells CASSLKQGDGELFF. The CDR3 nucleotides are TGTGCCAGCAGCTTAAAACAGGGGGACGGGGAGCTGTTTTTT.